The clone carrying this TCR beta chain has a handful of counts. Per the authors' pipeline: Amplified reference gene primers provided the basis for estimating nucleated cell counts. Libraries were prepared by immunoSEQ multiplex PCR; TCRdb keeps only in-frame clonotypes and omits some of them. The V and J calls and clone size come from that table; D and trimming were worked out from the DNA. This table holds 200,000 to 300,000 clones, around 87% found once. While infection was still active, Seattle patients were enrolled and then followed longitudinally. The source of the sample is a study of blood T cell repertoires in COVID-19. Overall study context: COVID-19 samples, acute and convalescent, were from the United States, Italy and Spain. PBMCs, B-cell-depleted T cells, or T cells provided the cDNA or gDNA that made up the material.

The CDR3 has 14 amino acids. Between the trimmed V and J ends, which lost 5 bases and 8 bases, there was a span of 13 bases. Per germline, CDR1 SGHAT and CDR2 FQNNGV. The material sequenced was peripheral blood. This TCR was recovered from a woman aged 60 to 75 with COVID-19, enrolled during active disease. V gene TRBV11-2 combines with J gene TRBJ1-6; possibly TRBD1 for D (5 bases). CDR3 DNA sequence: TGTGCCAGCAGCCCCCAGGGCCTCTATTCACCCCTCCACTTT. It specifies CASSPQGLYSPLHF. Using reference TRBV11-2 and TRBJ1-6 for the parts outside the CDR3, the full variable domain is EAGVAQSPRYKIIEKRQSVAFWCNPISGHATLYWYQQILGQGPKLLIQFQNNGVVDDSQLPKDRFSAERLKGVDSTLKIQPAKLEDSAVYLCASSPQGLYSPLHFGNGTRLTVT.